This TCR beta chain was obtained from a study of response to subunit inactivated influenza vaccine. This clonotype was recorded a few times. What it recognizes is unknown. One junction end does not reproduce the germline sequence, and a read error may be involved. This CDR3 is built from 12 residues. Germline CDR1 is GTSNPN and CDR2 is SVGIG (reference sequence). Study outcomes and limitations: Only a handful of new T cells, the authors suggested, are recruited with each seasonal influenza vaccination.

A single record per CDR3 protein comes from TCRdb applying MiXCR to the RT-PCR reads. This table has hundreds of thousands of distinct CDR3 sequences, over 25% appearing once. The clonotype originates from a man aged 50-60 years who received an inactivated influenza vaccine. Sample: CD4+ T cells sorted from PBMCs, taken about 5 days after vaccination. The chain is built from TRBV30 and TRBJ2-1; D not certain. The CDR3, as DNA: TGTGCCTGGAGTGTTTTGGACGCTGGACGGGTCTTC. Residues: CAWSVLDAGRVF.